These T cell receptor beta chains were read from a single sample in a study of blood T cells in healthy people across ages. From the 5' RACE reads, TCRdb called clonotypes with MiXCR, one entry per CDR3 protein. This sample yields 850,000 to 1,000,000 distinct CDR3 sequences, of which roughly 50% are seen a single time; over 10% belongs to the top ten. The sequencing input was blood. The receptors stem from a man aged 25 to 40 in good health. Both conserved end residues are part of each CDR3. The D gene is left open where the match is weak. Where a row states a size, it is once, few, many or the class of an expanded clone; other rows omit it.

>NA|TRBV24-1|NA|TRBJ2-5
CATGDGRGHQETQYF
TGTGCCACCGGAGACGGCAGGGGCCATCAAGAGACCCAGTACTTC
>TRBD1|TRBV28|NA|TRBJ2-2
CASRPGTGNPGELFF
TGTGCCAGCAGACCCGGGACAGGGAACCCCGGGGAGCTGTTTTTT
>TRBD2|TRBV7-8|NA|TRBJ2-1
CASSPRRLAGGSSYNEQFF
TGTGCCAGCAGCCCGAGAAGACTAGCGGGGGGAAGCTCCTACAATGAGCAGTTCTTC
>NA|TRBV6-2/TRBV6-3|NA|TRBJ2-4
CASSSGLYIQYF
TGTGCCAGCAGCTCGGGACTTTACATTCAGTACTTC
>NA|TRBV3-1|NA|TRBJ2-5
CASSQMGVYEQYF
TGTGCCAGCAGCCAGATGGGGGTTTATGAGCAGTACTTC
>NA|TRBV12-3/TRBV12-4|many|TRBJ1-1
CASSLGGGTEAFF
TGTGCCAGCAGCTTAGGAGGGGGCACTGAAGCTTTCTTT
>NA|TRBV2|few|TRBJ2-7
CASSVGVRDEQYF
TGTGCCAGCAGTGTAGGGGTAAGGGACGAGCAGTACTTC
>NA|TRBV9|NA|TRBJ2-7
CASSVDGSSYNEQYF
TGTGCCAGCAGCGTAGACGGGAGCTCCTACAATGAGCAGTACTTC
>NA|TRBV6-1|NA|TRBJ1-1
CASNRENRNTEAFF
TGTGCCAGCAACCGGGAGAACCGAAACACTGAAGCTTTCTTT
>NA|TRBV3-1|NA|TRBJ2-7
CASTIRRNSYEQYF
TGTGCCAGCACCATTAGACGGAACTCCTACGAGCAGTACTTC
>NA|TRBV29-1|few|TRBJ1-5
CSVGDSNQPQHF
TGCAGCGTGGGGGATAGCAATCAGCCCCAGCATTTT
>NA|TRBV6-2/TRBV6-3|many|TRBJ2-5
CASSYVETQYF
TGTGCCAGCAGTTACGTGGAGACCCAGTACTTC
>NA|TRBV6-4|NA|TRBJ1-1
CASRDRWNTEAFF
TGTGCCAGCAGAGACAGGTGGAACACTGAAGCTTTCTTT
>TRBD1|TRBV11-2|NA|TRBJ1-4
CASSGPGQTREKLFF
TGTGCCAGCAGCGGGCCGGGACAGACGAGGGAAAAACTGTTTTTT
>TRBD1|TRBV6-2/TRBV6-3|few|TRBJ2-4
CASSPYGQDLTKNIQYF
TGTGCCAGCAGTCCCTACGGACAGGATCTAACCAAAAACATTCAGTACTTC
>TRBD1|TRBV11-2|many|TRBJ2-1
CASNDRVNEQFF
TGTGCCAGCAACGACAGGGTCAATGAGCAGTTCTTC
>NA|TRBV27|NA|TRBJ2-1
CASRTLVDEQFF
TGTGCCAGCCGCACCTTAGTGGATGAGCAGTTCTTC
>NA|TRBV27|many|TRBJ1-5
CASMKGGIGSNQPQHF
TGTGCCAGTATGAAAGGGGGTATTGGGAGCAATCAGCCCCAGCATTTT
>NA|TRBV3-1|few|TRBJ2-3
CASSHVDTQYF
TGTGCCAGCAGCCATGTAGATACGCAGTATTTT
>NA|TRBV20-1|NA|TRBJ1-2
CSARPGEGYTF
TGCAGTGCTAGACCGGGGGAAGGCTACACCTTC
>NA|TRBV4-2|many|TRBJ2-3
CASNYGVSTDTQYF
TGTGCCAGCAACTATGGGGTCAGCACAGATACGCAGTATTTT
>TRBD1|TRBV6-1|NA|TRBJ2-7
CASSSQDRGSYEQYF
TGTGCCAGCAGTTCACAAGACAGGGGGTCCTACGAGCAGTACTTC
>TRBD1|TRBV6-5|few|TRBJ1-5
CASSRTGGAWQPQHF
TGTGCCAGCAGCCGGACAGGGGGCGCTTGGCAGCCCCAGCATTTT
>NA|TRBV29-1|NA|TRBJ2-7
CSVEEAGSTYEQYF
TGCAGCGTGGAAGAGGCGGGGAGTACCTACGAGCAGTACTTC
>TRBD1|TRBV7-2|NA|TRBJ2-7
CASNGGTGGWGQYF
TGTGCCAGTAATGGCGGGACAGGTGGGTGGGGGCAGTACTTC
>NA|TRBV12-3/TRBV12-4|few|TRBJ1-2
CASSSGVGYGYTF
TGTGCCAGCAGTTCCGGGGTAGGGTATGGCTACACCTTC
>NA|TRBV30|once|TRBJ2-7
CAWSLIQNYEQYF
TGTGCCTGGAGCCTCATACAGAACTACGAGCAGTACTTC
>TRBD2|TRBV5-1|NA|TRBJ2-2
CASRRTSGGYTGELFF
TGCGCCAGCAGGCGGACTAGCGGGGGGTACACCGGGGAGCTGTTTTTT
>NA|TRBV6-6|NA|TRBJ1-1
CASSQGAGTEYEAFF
TGTGCCAGCAGTCAGGGAGCCGGGACGGAATATGAAGCTTTCTTT
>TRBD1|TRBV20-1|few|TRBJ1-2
CSADRDGYTF
TGCAGTGCTGACAGGGACGGCTACACCTTC
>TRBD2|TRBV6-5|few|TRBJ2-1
CASSGLAGGTYNEQFF
TGTGCCAGCAGCGGACTAGCGGGGGGTACCTACAATGAGCAGTTCTTC
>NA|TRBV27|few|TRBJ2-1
CASSSGPGPYNEQFF
TGTGCCAGCAGTTCGGGACCCGGACCTTACAATGAGCAGTTCTTC
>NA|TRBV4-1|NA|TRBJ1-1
CASSQGGLGSTEAFF
TGCGCCAGCAGCCAAGGGGGACTGGGGAGCACTGAAGCTTTCTTT
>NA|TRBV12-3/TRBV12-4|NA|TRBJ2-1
CASTALSPFHNEQFF
TGTGCCAGCACCGCCTTATCTCCTTTTCACAATGAGCAGTTCTTC
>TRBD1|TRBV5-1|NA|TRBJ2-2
CASTGQGTGELFF
TGCGCCAGCACGGGACAGGGGACGGGGGAGCTGTTTTTT
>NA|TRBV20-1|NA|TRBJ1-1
CSARGSQVLNTEAFF
TGCAGTGCTAGAGGGTCCCAGGTCCTTAACACTGAAGCTTTCTTT